This TCR beta chain was retrieved from a study of blood T cells in healthy people across ages. Overall study findings and caveats: Researchers deemed the diversity estimates from one million T cells underestimates.

It was with a sample-barcoded 5' primer and a J-beta primer mix that a second PCR of about 6 to 12 cycles was run. TCRdb processed the 5' RACE reads anew with MiXCR; each CDR3 protein has one entry. This table holds hundreds of thousands of distinct CDR3 sequences, less than 25% found once. CDR1 and CDR2 from the germline V gene are SQVTM and ANQGSEA. This CDR3 region has 17 residues. Losses at the gene ends were 6 bases for V and 0 bases for J; bases not matched to a gene: 6. This clonotype was detected only a few times. Its specificity is not known. The sample was also reused in another study, on T cells of mothers and their children.

The chain has TRBV29-1 and TRBJ2-6; 12 bases align to TRBD1. The receptor comes from a boy younger than 18 in good health. Sequencing was done on a sample of blood. The CDR3 protein is CSVLPGQGASGANVLTF. CDR3 bases: TGCAGCGTGTTACCGGGACAGGGGGCCTCTGGGGCCAACGTCCTGACTTTC. Together with reference TRBV29-1 and TRBJ2-6, the CDR3 gives the full variable domain: SAVISQKPSRDICQRGTSLTIQCQVDSQVTMMFWYRQQPGQSLTLIATANQGSEATYESGFVIDKFPISRPNLTFSTLTVSNMSPEDSSIYLCSVLPGQGASGANVLTFGAGSRLTVL.